The 10 T cell receptor beta chains in this list originate from one sample, sequenced in a study of cytomegalovirus exposure and HLA in healthy donors. PCR used 60 Vbeta primers and 13 Jbeta primers. Libraries were prepared by immunoSEQ multiplex PCR; TCRdb keeps only in-frame clonotypes and omits some of them. The sample lists a few hundred thousand clones; over 60% were seen once. Material for sequencing was PBMCs. The source of these receptors is a middle-aged man in good health and CMV-seronegative.

The chain is built from TRBV19 and TRBJ2-1, with D possibly TRBD2 on 6 matching bases. The V and J ends lost 6 bases and 1 base respectively, with 19 bases between them. The germline V gene encodes CDR1 LNHDA and CDR2 SQIVND (reference sequence). The CDR3 length is 17 residues. The CDR3 DNA is TGTGCCAGTAGCCTCCTCGTGGTAGCGGAGTCCTACAATGAGCAGTTCTTC. Translating gives CASSLLVVAESYNEQFF.

Concerning this clone: The sample holds other DNA sequences that translate to the same CDR3. The V and J genes are TRBV9 and TRBJ1-1, with D uncertain. Germline V gene data show CDR1 as SGDLS and CDR2 as YYNGEE. The CDR3 is 13 residues long. With 0 bases removed from V and 5 bases from J, the gap between germline ends came to 8 bases. CDR3 coding DNA: TGTGCCAGCAGCGTAGTTGAGGGTACTGAAGCTTTCTTT. Protein sequence: CASSVVEGTEAFF. The entire variable domain, with the rest obtained from reference TRBV9 and TRBJ1-1, is as follows: DSGVTQTPKHLITATGQRVTLRCSPRSGDLSVYWYQQSLDQGLQFLIQYYNGEERAKGNILERFSAQQFPDLHSELNLSSLELGDSALYFCASSVVEGTEAFFGQGTRLTVV.

The gene calls are TRBV11-2 and TRBJ2-1; TRBD1 might be the D (5 bases). The CDR3 consists of 14 residues. V was shortened by 3 bases and J by 2 bases, with 8 bases between the two germline ends. Germline values: CDR1 SGHAT, CDR2 FQNNGV. The chain's CDR3 is CASSFQGPYNEQFF. CDR3 sequence (DNA): TGTGCCAGCAGCTTTCAGGGTCCCTACAATGAGCAGTTCTTC.

The V call is TRBV9, the J call TRBJ2-1; 9 nucleotides line up with TRBD2. This CDR3 has 14 amino acids. The germline gives CDR1 SGDLS, CDR2 YYNGEE. Trimming at V came to 8 bases and at J to 5 bases, leaving 8 bases not matched to a gene. CDR3 coding DNA: TGTGCCAGTCGGAAGACTAGCGGTCACAATGAGCAGTTCTTC. Translated, it gives CASRKTSGHNEQFF.

Concerning this clone: Germline is not matched at one junction end, which may reflect a read error. The chain links TRBV7-9 to TRBJ2-7; 8 nucleotides line up with TRBD2. In germline, CDR1 is SEHNR, CDR2 FQNEAQ (reference sequence). The CDR3 length is 14 residues. CDR3 nucleotide sequence: TGTTCCAGCAGCGAAATTAGCGGGACCGGCGAGCAGTACTTC. This sequence encodes CSSSEISGTGEQYF.

This clone showed up just a few times. The rearrangement joins TRBV10-1 to TRBJ2-5, with 8 bases that match TRBD2. Looked up from germline, CDR1 is WNHNN and CDR2 is SYGVQD (reference sequence). Trimming at V came to 2 bases and at J to 3 bases, leaving 2 bases not matched to a gene. The CDR3 runs to 14 residues. The CDR3, as DNA: TGCGCCAGCAGTGAGGGGACTAGTAAAGAGACCCAGTACTTC. Its translation is CASSEGTSKETQYF.

This clone is a singleton in its sample. The chain employs TRBV4-1 and TRBJ2-3, with D unresolved. Germline lookup yields CDR1 MGHRA and CDR2 YSYEKL. Trimming removed 0 bases from V and 3 bases from J, with 7 bases in between. This CDR3 is built from 14 residues. The CDR3 here is CASSQDLRTDTQYF. CDR3 nucleotide sequence: TGCGCCAGCAGCCAAGATCTCAGGACAGATACGCAGTATTTT.

The J gene is TRBJ2-1, the V gene TRBV2; 11 bases agree with TRBD2. From germline, CDR1 is SNHLY and CDR2 FYNNEI. The trim removed 8 bases at V and 0 bases at J, leaving 15 bases unmatched. This CDR3 comprises 19 residues. The CDR3 is CASGITLAGGPSSYNEQFF. CDR3 nucleotides: TGTGCCAGCGGAATCACCCTAGCGGGGGGTCCGAGCTCCTACAATGAGCAGTTCTTC. The variable domain in full, completed from reference TRBV2 and TRBJ2-1, reads EPEVTQTPSHQVTQMGQEVILRCVPISNHLYFYWYRQILGQKVEFLVSFYNNEISEKSEIFDDQFSVERPDGSNFTLKIRSTKLEDSAMYFCASGITLAGGPSSYNEQFFGPGTRLTVL.

The chain employs TRBV27 and TRBJ2-5; a possible D gene is TRBD1 (6 bases). In germline, CDR1 is MNHEY, CDR2 SMNVEV (reference sequence). V was clipped by 0 bases and J by 6 bases, with 8 bases between them. The CDR3 contains 13 residues. The CDR3 bases are TGTGCCAGCAGTTTATCGGGGGCGAAGACCCAGTACTTC. Protein sequence: CASSLSGAKTQYF.

The chain links TRBV6-1 to TRBJ1-5, with D perhaps TRBD1 (6 bases). V lost 7 bases and J lost 4, with 11 bases in between. The germline V gene has CDR1 MNHNS and CDR2 SASEGT. The length of the CDR3 is 13 residues. CDR3 coding DNA: TGTGCCAGCACGCTGGGACAAAATCAGCCCCAGCATTTT. Amino acid sequence: CASTLGQNQPQHF.